The 30 T cell receptor beta chains below come from one sample, sequenced in a study of T cell responses to AZD1222 COVID-19 vaccine. This table comes from immunoSEQ multiplex PCR, and its TCRdb copy is limited to in-frame clones, with some not included. Here the sample spans about 170,000 clones, approximately 88% being singletons. Sequencing used peripheral blood, obtained 28 days after the second AZD1222 dose. Every receptor here comes from an adult who received the AZD1222 COVID-19 vaccine.

This clone was observed once. The chain carries TRBV6-5 and TRBJ2-7, with a tentative D call TRBD1 (6 bases). The V gene lost 7 bases and the J gene lost 3 bases, with 13 bases spanning the gap. The CDR3 is 13 amino acids. Germline V CDR1 and CDR2: MNHEY, SVGAGI. The CDR3 DNA sequence: TGTGCCAGCACCGAAACAGGGTTCTACGAGCAGTACTTC. It encodes CASTETGFYEQYF.

The chain has TRBV3-1 (or the pseudogene TRBV3-2) and TRBJ1-1; D is uncertain. The germline V gene has CDR1 LGHDT and CDR2 YNNKEL (reference sequence). V gave up 1 base and J gave up 6 bases, with 9 bases separating them. This CDR3 contains 13 residues. CDR3 sequence (DNA): TGTGCCAGCAGCCAAGGGACGGTTTCTGAAGCTTTCTTT. The encoded protein is CASSQGTVSEAFF.

Here the CDR3 reads CASSPDPTGVYGYTF. In DNA, the CDR3 is TGTGCCAGCTCACCGGACCCGACAGGGGTCTATGGCTACACCTTC. The V gene is TRBV18, the J gene TRBJ1-2, with TRBD1 matching over 8 bases. Losses at the gene ends were 3 bases for V and 4 bases for J; bases not matched to a gene: 7. Germline CDR1 reads KGHSH; CDR2 reads LQKENI. The CDR3 sequence is 15 residues long.

This chain links TRBV11-3 with TRBJ2-1, with 8 positions matching TRBD1. Trimming cost V 5 bases and J 5 bases; bases outside gene matches: 11. The germline V gene has CDR1 SGHNT and CDR2 YENEEA. The length of the CDR3 is 16 residues. CDR3 DNA sequence: TGTGCCAGCAGCAACGGGGGTAACAGGGGGGACAATGAGCAGTTCTTC. Its translation: CASSNGGNRGDNEQFF.

The J gene is TRBJ2-2, the V gene TRBV4-2; D assignment may be TRBD1 or TRBD2 (6 bases each). Germline CDR1 LGHNA, CDR2 YNFKEQ. The CDR3 length is 16 residues. The V end lost 1 base, the J end lost 4 bases, and 13 bases lay between the germline ends. Here the CDR3 reads CASSQVPGAVTGELFF. The CDR3, as DNA: TGTGCCAGCAGCCAAGTTCCGGGGGCGGTCACCGGGGAGCTGTTTTTT.

The rearrangement uses TRBV5-1 and TRBJ1-2; no firm D call. V lost 0 bases and J 5 bases, leaving 11 bases between the germline ends. The CDR3 loop spans 14 amino acids. In germline, CDR1 is SGHRS, CDR2 YFSETQ. The CDR3 reads CASSLGGTLYGYTF. In nucleotides, the CDR3 is TGCGCCAGCAGCTTGGGGGGTACTCTATATGGCTACACCTTC.

This clone occurred once. The chain joins TRBV5-1 to TRBJ2-2; 7 nucleotides agree with TRBD1. The germline V gene has CDR1 SGHRS and CDR2 YFSETQ. The V gene end was trimmed by 0 bases and the J gene end by 6 bases; junction bases not matched to a gene: 8. This CDR3 comprises 16 residues. The CDR3, as DNA: TGCGCCAGCAGCTTGGAGTGGCAGGGGGTGGCCGGGGAGCTGTTTTTT. As protein: CASSLEWQGVAGELFF.

The chain couples TRBV20-1 to TRBJ2-2; no clear D gene. V was clipped by 7 bases and J by 1 base, with 4 bases between them. CDR3 length: 11 residues. CDR1 and CDR2 (germline): DFQATT, SNEGSKA (reference sequence). CDR3 protein: CSGMNTGELFF. The DNA of the CDR3 is TGCAGTGGGATGAACACCGGGGAGCTGTTTTTT.

This clone showed up just once. V and J are TRBV2 and TRBJ1-6, with 10 nucleotides matching TRBD1. This CDR3 is 15 amino acids long. The germline V gene has CDR1 SNHLY and CDR2 FYNNEI. V gave up 4 bases and J gave up 10 bases; unmatched junction bases: 7. The CDR3 DNA reads TGTGCCAGCAGTGGACAGGGGGCGCTTGGGTCACCCCTCCACTTT. Protein sequence: CASSGQGALGSPLHF.

V usage is TRBV7-9 and J usage is TRBJ1-1, with unresolved D. The CDR3 runs to 13 residues. Germline V gene sequence: CDR1 SEHNR, CDR2 FQNEAQ (reference sequence). The V and J ends lost 0 bases and 8 bases respectively, with 10 bases between them. CDR3 in amino acids: CASSLAGESEAFF. DNA of the CDR3: TGTGCCAGCAGCTTAGCCGGGGAGAGCGAAGCTTTCTTT.

The rearrangement joins TRBV9 to TRBJ1-2; D call uncertain. Germline V gene data show CDR1 as SGDLS and CDR2 as YYNGEE. V shed 4 bases and J shed 6 bases, with 13 bases lying between them. This CDR3 spans 13 amino acids. CDR3 bases: TGTGCCAGCAGCCCCCTGATTGGGGATGGCTACACCTTC. It yields the protein CASSPLIGDGYTF.

J is TRBJ2-7 and V is TRBV4-1; 9 bases fit TRBD1. The CDR3 length is 16 residues. Trimming removed 4 bases from V and 0 bases from J; junction bases left unmatched: 7. Germline V lookup: CDR1 MGHRA, CDR2 YSYEKL. The CDR3 is CASSPRTGDVSYEQYF. The CDR3 DNA reads as TGCGCCAGCAGCCCTCGGACAGGGGATGTCTCCTACGAGCAGTACTTC.

The J gene is TRBJ1-2, the V gene TRBV4-1; 7 bases agree with TRBD1. The CDR3 length is 13 residues. Germline assignment: CDR1 MGHRA and CDR2 YSYEKL. With 1 base clipped from V and 7 bases from J, the junction kept 3 bases outside the gene matches. CDR3 amino acids: CASSQGAGGGYTF. The CDR3 nucleotides are TGCGCCAGCAGCCAAGGGGCAGGGGGTGGCTACACCTTC.

V is TRBV11-2 and J is TRBJ2-1; D is unclear. The CDR3 spans 16 residues. CDR1 is SGHAT, CDR2 FQNNGV, per germline. V gave up 1 base and J gave up 0 bases, with 10 bases separating them. The CDR3 spells CASSLVVRSSYNEQFF. The DNA for the CDR3 is TGTGCCAGCAGCTTAGTGGTGCGGAGCTCCTACAATGAGCAGTTCTTC.

DNA for the CDR3: TGTGCCAGCACGGCGGTTCACACAGATACGCAGTATTTT. Translation gives CASTAVHTDTQYF. The V call is TRBV6-5, the J call TRBJ2-3; D is uncertain. The germline V gene has CDR1 MNHEY and CDR2 SVGAGI. This CDR3 has 13 amino acids. Deletions cut 7 bases from V and 2 bases from J, with 10 bases between.

This clone was detected only a few times. V usage is TRBV5-4 and J usage is TRBJ2-1; 9 bases agree with TRBD2. Trimming took 0 bases from V and 7 from J; bases not matched to a gene: 11. The CDR3 consists of 17 residues. Germline assignment: CDR1 SGHNT and CDR2 YYREEE (reference sequence). The CDR3 bases are TGTGCCAGCAGCTTGGGGCTACCGGGACTAGCTGGGAATGAGCAGTTCTTC. Translation: CASSLGLPGLAGNEQFF. Full variable domain (remainder filled in from reference TRBV5-4 and TRBJ2-1): ETGVTQSPTHLIKTRGQQVTLRCSSQSGHNTVSWYQQALGQGPQFIFQYYREEENGRGNFPPRFSGLQFPNYSSELNVNALELDDSALYLCASSLGLPGLAGNEQFFGPGTRLTVL.

This clone was counted only a few times. The chain links TRBV18 to TRBJ2-1, with 8 positions matching TRBD1. The germline V gene encodes CDR1 KGHSH and CDR2 LQKENI. V lost 0 bases, J lost 5 bases, and 6 bases stayed unmatched. The CDR3 is 16 residues long. The CDR3 DNA sequence: TGTGCCAGCTCACCACCGACAGGGGACCCTCACAATGAGCAGTTCTTC. It specifies CASSPPTGDPHNEQFF.

The genes are TRBV19 and TRBJ1-5; possible D gene TRBD1, 5 bases. CDR1 is LNHDA and CDR2 is SQIVND in the germline V gene (reference sequence). The V and J ends lost 5 bases and 11 bases respectively, with 16 bases between them. The CDR3 extends over 13 amino acids. The CDR3 protein is CASSDQGGSSQHF. CDR3 DNA sequence: TGTGCCAGTAGTGACCAGGGAGGATCTTCCCAGCATTTT.

J is TRBJ1-5 and V is TRBV19; TRBD1 matches 9 bases. Germline V gene sequence: CDR1 LNHDA, CDR2 SQIVND (reference sequence). Losses at the gene ends were 6 bases for V and 7 bases for J; bases not matched to a gene: 1. The CDR3 loop spans 12 amino acids. Here the CDR3 DNA reads TGTGCCAGTAGAGACAGGGGGCAGCCCCAGCATTTT. It codes for CASRDRGQPQHF.

CDR3 protein: CASRTGQGFRTEAFF. CDR3 sequence (DNA): TGTGCCAGCAGAACGGGACAGGGTTTTCGGACTGAAGCTTTCTTT. The V call is TRBV6-5, the J call TRBJ1-1; 9 bases are a match to TRBD1. Germline V gene sequence: CDR1 MNHEY, CDR2 SVGAGI. CDR3 length: 15 residues. After removal of 6 bases from V and 5 bases from J, the junction contained 10 bases not matched to a gene.

The chain carries TRBV12-3 or TRBV12-4 and TRBJ1-3; no definite D call. V shed 6 bases and J shed 4 bases, with 7 bases lying between them. The CDR3 has 12 residues. CDR3 nucleotides: TGTGCCAGCAGGGACGGAGGAAACACCATATATTTT. Translation: CASRDGGNTIYF.

The J gene is TRBJ1-2, the V gene TRBV18; D call uncertain. The CDR3 loop spans 13 amino acids. Germline V lookup: CDR1 KGHSH, CDR2 LQKENI. Trimming pared 3 bases from V and 8 bases from J, leaving 13 bases between. The CDR3 nucleotides read TGTGCCAGCTCACCCTCAGATTCCCGAGGCTACACCTTC. It specifies CASSPSDSRGYTF.

This sequence joins TRBV18 and TRBJ1-4, with a possible D match to TRBD1 (5 bases). Trimming cost V 6 bases and J 6 bases, with 17 bases left between them. This CDR3 comprises 15 residues. CDR1 and CDR2 (germline): KGHSH, LQKENI. The CDR3 DNA reads as TGTGCCAGCTCGGCCCCGGGCCAAGGGGATGAAAAACTGTTTTTT. It is translated as CASSAPGQGDEKLFF.

The chain couples TRBV10-3 to TRBJ2-5; 11 bases agree with TRBD2. The CDR3 contains 16 residues. Germline-derived CDR1 and CDR2 are ENHRY and SYGVKD. J was trimmed by 5 bases and V by 2 bases; bases with no gene match: 7. The CDR3 sequence is CAISEGSGGAGETQYF. CDR3 nucleotide sequence: TGTGCCATCAGTGAGGGTAGCGGGGGGGCCGGGGAGACCCAGTACTTC.

The chain uses TRBV6-5 and TRBJ1-1; no reliable D call. The CDR3 spans 13 residues. Germline assignment: CDR1 MNHEY and CDR2 SVGAGI. Trimming stripped 7 bases from V and 4 bases from J, with 13 bases between. DNA of the CDR3: TGTGCCAGCAATCCAGGCCGGAGCACTGAAGCTTTCTTT. Translation gives CASNPGRSTEAFF.

This chain links TRBV11-2 with TRBJ2-2; D possibly corresponds to TRBD1 (5 bases). Trimming pared 4 bases from V and 0 bases from J, leaving 15 bases between. The CDR3 is 17 residues long. Germline assignment: CDR1 SGHAT and CDR2 FQNNGV. CDR3 DNA: TGTGCCAGCAGCTCTCGACTCCGACAGACGAACACCGGGGAGCTGTTTTTT. It specifies CASSSRLRQTNTGELFF. The whole variable domain, remainder taken from reference TRBV11-2 and TRBJ2-2, is EAGVAQSPRYKIIEKRQSVAFWCNPISGHATLYWYQQILGQGPKLLIQFQNNGVVDDSQLPKDRFSAERLKGVDSTLKIQPAKLEDSAVYLCASSSRLRQTNTGELFFGEGSRLTVL.

This sequence joins TRBV28 and TRBJ1-2, with D possibly being TRBD1 (5 bases). The CDR3 totals 15 residues. Germline V gives CDR1 MDHEN, CDR2 SYDVKM. Trimming removed 6 bases at V and 7 bases at J, with 21 bases between. CDR3 region: CASSYDGGRVVGYTF. CDR3 bases: TGTGCCAGCAGCTACGATGGCGGCAGGGTGGTTGGCTACACCTTC.

V gene TRBV19 combines with J gene TRBJ1-2; D is ambiguous. CDR1 and CDR2 from the germline V gene are LNHDA and SQIVND (reference sequence). Trimming cost V 0 bases and J 8 bases, with 7 bases left between them. The CDR3 has 12 residues. CDR3 bases: TGTGCCAGTAGTATAGATCTTGAAGGCTACACCTTC. This codes for CASSIDLEGYTF.

The CDR3 spells CASSLGAAYTEAFF. The CDR3 DNA reads as TGCGCCAGCAGCTTGGGGGCAGCCTACACTGAAGCTTTCTTT. The V call is TRBV5-1, the J call TRBJ1-1; no clear D gene. V lost 0 bases, J lost 3 bases, and 9 bases lay in between. Germline CDR1 and CDR2: SGHRS and YFSETQ. The CDR3 has 14 residues.

Here the CDR3 DNA reads TGCAGTGCTAGTATTATCGGGGGGGCTCTAGATACGCAGTATTTT. This codes for CSASIIGGALDTQYF. J is TRBJ2-3 and V is TRBV20-1; TRBD2 matches at 8 bases. CDR1 is DFQATT, CDR2 SNEGSKA, per germline (reference sequence). The V and J ends lost 3 bases and 5 bases, in that order; junction bases with no gene match: 10. The CDR3 contains 15 residues.